This is a list of T cell receptor beta chains from one sample in a study of blood T cells in healthy people across ages. TCRdb reprocessed the 5' RACE reads with MiXCR, giving one entry per CDR3 protein. Of 1.5 million to 2 million distinct CDR3 sequences listed, around 50% were seen once; the top ten hold about 2.1%. The sequenced sample was blood. Receptors originate from a middle-aged woman in good health. The CDR3 runs from the conserved cysteine through the conserved F or W. D genes are given only for firm matches. Size is omitted from some rows. Given values are once, few, many or a class for expanded clones.

CDR3 protein	CDR3 DNA	clone size	V gene	J gene	D gene
CASSHGDLFEKLFF	TGTGCCAGCAGCCACGGGGATTTGTTCGAAAAACTGTTTTTT	NA	TRBV14	TRBJ1-4	NA
CASSPDRGPLGGYTF	TGCGCCAGCAGCCCGGACAGGGGCCCTCTGGGGGGCTACACCTTC	NA	TRBV4-3	TRBJ1-2	TRBD1
CASNRPQDNEQYF	TGTGCCAGCAATAGACCCCAAGACAATGAGCAGTACTTC	NA	TRBV25-1	TRBJ2-7	NA
CASSAGARTETQYF	TGTGCCAGCAGCGCGGGGGCTCGTACAGAGACCCAGTACTTC	NA	TRBV14	TRBJ2-5	NA
CASGARTGVFSNQPQHF	TGTGCCAGCGGTGCGAGGACAGGGGTGTTTAGCAATCAGCCCCAGCATTTT	NA	TRBV27	TRBJ1-5	TRBD1
CASSAMAGGPTDTQYF	TGTGCCAGCAGCGCCATGGCGGGGGGACCCACAGATACGCAGTATTTT	NA	TRBV13	TRBJ2-3	TRBD2
CSAEGQGVRTSTDTQYF	TGCAGTGCTGAGGGGCAGGGGGTACGGACTAGCACAGATACGCAGTATTTT	NA	TRBV20-1	TRBJ2-3	TRBD1
CASSLPPRLSTDAQYF	TGTGCCAGCAGTTTACCGCCAAGACTCAGCACAGATGCGCAGTATTTT	NA	TRBV12-3/TRBV12-4	TRBJ2-3	NA
CSVRGRTYNYGYTF	TGCAGCGTTCGGGGTCGCACCTATAACTATGGCTACACCTTC	NA	TRBV29-1	TRBJ1-2	NA
CASSEWRTSGETQYF	TGCGCCAGCAGTGAATGGCGTACTAGCGGAGAGACCCAGTACTTC	few	TRBV10-2	TRBJ2-5	TRBD2
CASILYPSYGETQYF	TGCGCCAGCATCCTATACCCCTCATATGGAGAGACCCAGTACTTC	few	TRBV5-1	TRBJ2-5	NA
CASSWGLAGAQETQYF	TGTGCCAGCAGCTGGGGACTAGCGGGGGCTCAAGAGACCCAGTACTTC	NA	TRBV5-6	TRBJ2-5	TRBD2
CSALRGHSNQPQHF	TGCAGTGCCCTCCGGGGTCATAGCAATCAGCCCCAGCATTTT	few	TRBV20-1	TRBJ1-5	NA
CSARGTLYEQYF	TGCAGTGCTAGAGGGACACTCTACGAGCAGTACTTC	NA	TRBV20-1	TRBJ2-7	NA
CASSPGSGQRAFF	TGTGCCAGCAGCCCGGGGTCGGGTCAGCGAGCTTTCTTT	NA	TRBV12-3/TRBV12-4	TRBJ1-1	NA
CSARGQGQKLFF	TGCAGTGCTAGAGGACAGGGTCAAAAACTGTTTTTT	NA	TRBV20-1	TRBJ1-4	TRBD1
CASSHKRGAYEQYF	TGTGCCAGCAGCCACAAGCGGGGGGCCTACGAGCAGTACTTC	NA	TRBV14	TRBJ2-7	TRBD2
CASSLTRDSIYEQYF	TGTGCCAGCAGCTTAACCCGGGACAGCATCTACGAGCAGTACTTC	many	TRBV7-2	TRBJ2-7	TRBD1
CASSLVGGPNYEQYF	TGTGCCAGCAGTTTAGTGGGGGGGCCCAACTACGAGCAGTACTTC	NA	TRBV12-3/TRBV12-4	TRBJ2-7	NA
CASSLEQRDQPQHF	TGTGCCAGCAGTTTGGAACAGAGGGATCAGCCCCAGCATTTT	NA	TRBV12-3/TRBV12-4	TRBJ1-5	NA
CASSLSGTQYEQYF	TGTGCCAGCAGCTTGAGCGGGACCCAATACGAGCAGTACTTC	few	TRBV5-6	TRBJ2-7	TRBD2
CASSDRIESSYEQYF	TGTGCCAGCAGTGACAGGATCGAAAGCTCCTACGAGCAGTACTTC	NA	TRBV12-3/TRBV12-4	TRBJ2-7	NA
CASSYPQIDTQYF	TGTGCCAGCAGTTACCCCCAGATCGATACGCAGTATTTT	NA	TRBV28	TRBJ2-3	NA
CASSLTVGGRWAYGYTF	TGTGCCAGCAGTTTAACCGTAGGCGGCAGGTGGGCCTATGGCTACACCTTC	NA	TRBV27	TRBJ1-2	NA
CVSTQSGGSNQPQHF	TGTGTCAGCACCCAGAGCGGGGGTAGCAATCAGCCCCAGCATTTT	NA	TRBV6-2/TRBV6-3	TRBJ1-5	NA
CASTPGLLRADTQYF	TGTGCCAGCACTCCGGGACTCCTGAGGGCAGATACGCAGTATTTT	NA	TRBV2	TRBJ2-3	NA
CASGLLSEAFF	TGTGCCAGCGGCCTGTTAAGTGAAGCTTTCTTT	NA	TRBV2	TRBJ1-1	NA
CASSWDRNSYNEQFF	TGTGCCAGCAGTTGGGACAGGAACTCCTACAATGAGCAGTTCTTC	NA	TRBV6-6	TRBJ2-1	TRBD1
CASSQPQRGSEQYF	TGTGCCAGCAGCCAACCCCAGCGGGGGTCTGAGCAGTACTTC	NA	TRBV7-9	TRBJ2-7	TRBD2
CASSPGQGEVDTQYF	TGTGCCAGCAGCCCGGGACAAGGGGAGGTCGATACGCAGTATTTT	NA	TRBV5-6	TRBJ2-3	NA
CASSLTGLAGTKETQYF	TGTGCCAGCAGTTTGACAGGACTAGCGGGGACGAAAGAGACCCAGTACTTC	few	TRBV27	TRBJ2-5	TRBD2
CASSFSLAGGGETQYF	TGTGCCAGCAGTTTTTCGCTAGCGGGGGGCGGGGAGACCCAGTACTTC	few	TRBV28	TRBJ2-5	TRBD2
CASSTRDRNTGELFF	TGCGCCAGCAGCACACGGGACAGAAACACCGGGGAGCTGTTTTTT	NA	TRBV5-1	TRBJ2-2	TRBD1
CASSQVDRGSGYTF	TGCGCCAGCAGCCAAGTAGACAGGGGGAGTGGCTACACCTTC	few	TRBV4-1	TRBJ1-2	TRBD1
CANTPGTSGAHEQFF	TGTGCCAACACACCCGGGACTAGCGGGGCCCATGAGCAGTTCTTC	NA	TRBV12-3/TRBV12-4	TRBJ2-1	TRBD2
CASSYSGGETQYF	TGTGCCAGCAGTTACTCGGGCGGGGAGACCCAGTACTTC	many	TRBV6-6	TRBJ2-5	NA
CASSLARAGGSVQYF	TGTGCCAGCAGCTTAGCGCGAGCAGGGGGTAGTGTTCAGTACTTC	NA	TRBV7-2	TRBJ2-4	TRBD1
CASSLVGGRTSYEQYF	TGTGCCAGCAGCTTAGTAGGGGGTAGGACCTCCTACGAGCAGTACTTC	NA	TRBV7-2	TRBJ2-7	NA
CAISESHRDTNSPLHF	TGTGCCATCAGTGAGTCCCACCGGGACACGAATTCACCCCTCCACTTT	once	TRBV10-3	TRBJ1-6	NA
CASSQIGTAFGEQFF	TGTGCCAGCAGCCAAATCGGGACCGCCTTTGGTGAGCAGTTCTTC	NA	TRBV4-2	TRBJ2-1	NA
CASSVEGQVAPHGYTF	TGTGCCAGCAGCGTAGAGGGACAGGTCGCCCCCCATGGCTACACCTTC	NA	TRBV9	TRBJ1-2	TRBD1
CASSLTGQGSNEQFF	TGTGCCAGCAGCTTAACGGGACAGGGTAGCAATGAGCAGTTCTTC	few	TRBV7-3	TRBJ2-1	TRBD1
CASSSHWARPYNEQYF	TGTGCCAGCAGCTCGCACTGGGCCAGGCCGTACAATGAGCAGTACTTC	NA	TRBV7-2	TRBJ2-7	NA
CASSFLGPNTDTQYF	TGTGCCAGCAGCTTTCTGGGACCCAACACAGATACGCAGTATTTT	few	TRBV5-5	TRBJ2-3	NA
CASSVADLRTVSSPLHF	TGTGCCAGCAGCGTAGCTGACCTACGGACAGTAAGTTCACCCCTCCACTTT	NA	TRBV9	TRBJ1-6	NA
CASTIRDRGLNEQFF	TGTGCCAGCACAATCCGGGACAGGGGACTCAATGAGCAGTTCTTC	few	TRBV27	TRBJ2-1	TRBD1
CSVEVVVSTGEQYF	TGCAGCGTTGAAGTGGTGGTTTCTACAGGCGAGCAGTACTTC	NA	TRBV29-1	TRBJ2-7	NA
CASSKALDRGRTEAFF	TGTGCCAGCAGCAAAGCGCTAGACAGGGGGCGAACTGAAGCTTTCTTT	NA	TRBV21-1	TRBJ1-1	NA
CATSDGIGGQVHEQFF	TGTGCCACCAGTGACGGCATCGGGGGGCAGGTACATGAGCAGTTCTTC	NA	TRBV24-1	TRBJ2-1	NA
CASSVDSGGTWIDTQYF	TGTGCCAGCAGCGTAGATAGCGGGGGAACCTGGATAGATACGCAGTATTTT	NA	TRBV9	TRBJ2-3	TRBD2
CATSREDFNIQYF	TGTGCCACCAGCAGAGAAGATTTTAACATTCAGTACTTC	few	TRBV15	TRBJ2-4	NA
CATERGTPEQFF	TGTGCCACCGAGAGAGGGACACCTGAGCAGTTCTTC	few	TRBV7-2	TRBJ2-1	NA
CASSQGVRERQPQHF	TGCGCCAGCAGCCAAGGCGTCAGGGAAAGGCAGCCCCAGCATTTT	NA	TRBV4-1	TRBJ1-5	NA
CASSAHGGEETQYF	TGTGCCAGCAGTGCGCACGGAGGAGAAGAGACCCAGTACTTC	NA	TRBV12-3/TRBV12-4	TRBJ2-5	NA
CASSERLKNTGELFF	TGTGCCAGCAGTGAGAGGCTTAAGAACACCGGGGAGCTGTTTTTT	NA	TRBV25-1	TRBJ2-2	NA
CASRQLNTEAFF	TGTGCCAGCAGACAGCTGAACACTGAAGCTTTCTTT	few	TRBV6-5	TRBJ1-1	NA
CASSQPAGVLTYEQYF	TGTGCCAGCAGCCAGCCCGCCGGGGTCCTCACCTACGAGCAGTACTTC	few	TRBV3-1	TRBJ2-7	NA